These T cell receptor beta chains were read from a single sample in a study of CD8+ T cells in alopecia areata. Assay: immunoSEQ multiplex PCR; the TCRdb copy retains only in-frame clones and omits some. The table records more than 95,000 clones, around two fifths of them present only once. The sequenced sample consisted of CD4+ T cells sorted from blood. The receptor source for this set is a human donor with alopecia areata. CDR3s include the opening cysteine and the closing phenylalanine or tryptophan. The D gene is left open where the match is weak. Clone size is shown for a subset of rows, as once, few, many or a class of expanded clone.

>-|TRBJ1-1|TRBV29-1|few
TGCAGCGTTGAAGTGACCAAAAGGTTGGGCACTGAAGCTTTCTTT
CSVEVTKRLGTEAFF
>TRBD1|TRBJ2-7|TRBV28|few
TGTGCCAGCAGTCCCCCGGGACAGGGTGAATTC
CASSPPGQGEF
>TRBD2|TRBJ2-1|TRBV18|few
TGTGCCAGCTCACAACGGACTAGCGGGGACAATGAGCAGTTCTTC
CASSQRTSGDNEQFF
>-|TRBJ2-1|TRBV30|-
TGTGCCTGGAGACTATCCGTATTAGTAGATGAGCAGTTCTTC
CAWRLSVLVDEQFF
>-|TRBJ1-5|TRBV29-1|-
TGCAGCGTTGAAAGTCGGTTAAATAGCAATCAGCCCCAGCATTTT
CSVESRLNSNQPQHF
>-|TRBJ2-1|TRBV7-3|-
TGTGCCAGCAGCTTAAATTCGGTCAATGAGCAGTTCTTC
CASSLNSVNEQFF
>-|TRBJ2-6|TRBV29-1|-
TGCAGCGTTGCATCACTTCCTAGCTCTGGGGCCAACGTCCTGACTTTC
CSVASLPSSGANVLTF
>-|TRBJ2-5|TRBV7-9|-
TGTGCCAGCAGCTTAATAGCGGAAGAGACCCAGTACTTC
CASSLIAEETQYF
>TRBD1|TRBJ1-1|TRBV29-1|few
TGCAGCGAGACAGGGATCGGACGGACTGAAGCTTTCTTT
CSETGIGRTEAFF
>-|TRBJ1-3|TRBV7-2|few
TGTGCCAGCAGCTTCGGGGTCGGAGGAAACACCATATATTTT
CASSFGVGGNTIYF
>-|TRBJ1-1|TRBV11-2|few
TGTGCCAGCAGCGATCCTTGGGGTTTGCCCACTGAAGCTTTCTTT
CASSDPWGLPTEAFF
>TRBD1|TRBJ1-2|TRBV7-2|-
TGTGCCAGCAGCCGGGGACAGGCTAATGGCTACACCTTC
CASSRGQANGYTF
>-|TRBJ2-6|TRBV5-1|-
TGCGCCAGCAGCCCTTCAGGCTCTGGGGCCAACGTCCTGACTTTC
CASSPSGSGANVLTF
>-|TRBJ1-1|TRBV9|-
TGTGCCAGCAGCGTACTCGGCACCAGGAACACTGAAGCTTTCTTT
CASSVLGTRNTEAFF
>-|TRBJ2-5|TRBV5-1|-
TGCGCCAGCAGTGACAGCGTTGGGGAGACCCAGTACTTC
CASSDSVGETQYF
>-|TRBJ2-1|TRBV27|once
TGTGCCAGCAGTCTACCCGGGACCACCCCTTCTGGTGAGCAGTTCTTC
CASSLPGTTPSGEQFF
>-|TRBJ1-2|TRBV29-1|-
TGCAGCGTTGAAAGACAGGATTTGTTTGGCTACACCTTC
CSVERQDLFGYTF
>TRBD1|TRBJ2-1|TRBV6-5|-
TGTGCCAGCAGTTCGACAGGGGTGCGATACAATGAGCAGTTCTTC
CASSSTGVRYNEQFF
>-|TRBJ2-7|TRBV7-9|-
TGTGCCAGCAGCCCCCGGACGGGACCGGCTTACGAGCAGTACTTC
CASSPRTGPAYEQYF
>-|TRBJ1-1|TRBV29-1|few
TGCAGCGTTGTAAGGGTTATGAACACTGAAGCTTTCTTT
CSVVRVMNTEAFF
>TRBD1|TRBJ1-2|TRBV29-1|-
TGCAGCGCGGGGGACAGGGGATCTAACTATGGCTACACCTTC
CSAGDRGSNYGYTF
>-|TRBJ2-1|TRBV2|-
TGTGCCAGCAGTGAAGCGCAACTAGACAATGAGCAGTTCTTC
CASSEAQLDNEQFF
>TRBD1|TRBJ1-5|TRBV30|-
TGTGCCTGGTCGACAGGGCGAAATCAGCCCCAGCATTTT
CAWSTGRNQPQHF
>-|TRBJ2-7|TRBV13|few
TGTGCCAGCAGCCCCGCCTTCAGCTACGAGCAGTACTTC
CASSPAFSYEQYF
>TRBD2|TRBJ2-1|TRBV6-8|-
TGTGCCAGCAGTCACGAGGATAGCGGGAGGGCCTCCTACAATGAGCAGTTCTTC
CASSHEDSGRASYNEQFF
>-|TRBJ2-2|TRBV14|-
TGTGCCAGCAGCCCACCACGGACAGCGATGAACACCGGGGAGCTGTTTTTT
CASSPPRTAMNTGELFF
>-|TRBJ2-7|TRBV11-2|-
TGTGCCAGCAGCTTAGATCACGGGGGCCTCTCCTACGAGCAGTACTTC
CASSLDHGGLSYEQYF
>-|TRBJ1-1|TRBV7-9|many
TGTGCCATCCTTGACAGAGACACTGAAGCTTTCTTT
CAILDRDTEAFF
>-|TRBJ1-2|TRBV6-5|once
TGTGCCGCCCAGGGAGTTAAGTATGGCTACACCTTC
CAAQGVKYGYTF
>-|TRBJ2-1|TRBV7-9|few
TGTGCCAGCAGCCCGACTTACAATGAGCAGTTCTTC
CASSPTYNEQFF
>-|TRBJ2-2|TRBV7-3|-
TGTGCCAGCAGCGACTTTTACACCGGGGAGCTGTTTTTT
CASSDFYTGELFF
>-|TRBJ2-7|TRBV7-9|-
TGTGCCAGCAGCTTGGGGAGTACGGGGCGATCCTACGAGCAGTACTTC
CASSLGSTGRSYEQYF
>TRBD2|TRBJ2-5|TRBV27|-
TGTGCCAGCAGTTTATTTTCCGGGAGCGGGAGTGAAGAGACCCAGTACTTC
CASSLFSGSGSEETQYF
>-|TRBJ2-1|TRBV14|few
TGTGCCAGCAGCCACCGGTTTAAGGTAGACAATGAGCAGTTCTTC
CASSHRFKVDNEQFF
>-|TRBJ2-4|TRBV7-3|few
TGTGCCAGCAGCTCCGGACGTGGGGTCATTCAGTACTTC
CASSSGRGVIQYF
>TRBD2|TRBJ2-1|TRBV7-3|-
TGTGCCAGCAGCTCGTACGGGACTAGCGGGTACAATGAGCAGTTCTTC
CASSSYGTSGYNEQFF
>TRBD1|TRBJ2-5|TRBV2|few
TGTGCCAGCACCGCCCAGGGACAGCAAGAGACCCAGTACTTC
CASTAQGQQETQYF
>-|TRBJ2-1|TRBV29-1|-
TGCAGCGTTGAAGATGAGTATGAGCAGTTCTTC
CSVEDEYEQFF
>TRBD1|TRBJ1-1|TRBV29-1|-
TGCAGCGTTGAAGGGACAGGGCGAGGGCCTGAAGCTTTCTTT
CSVEGTGRGPEAFF
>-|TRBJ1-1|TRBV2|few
TGTGCCAGCAACCAATGGGGGAAGGACACTGAAGCTTTCTTT
CASNQWGKDTEAFF
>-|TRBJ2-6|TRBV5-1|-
TGCGCCAGCGCGGATGGATCTGGGGCCAACGTCCTGACTTTC
CASADGSGANVLTF
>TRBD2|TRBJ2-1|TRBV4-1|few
TGCGCCAGCAGCGCTACAGCGGGAGGGGATGAGCAGTTCTTC
CASSATAGGDEQFF
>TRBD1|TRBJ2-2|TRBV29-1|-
TGCAGCGTTGCAAGACAGGGTTCGAACACCGGGGAGCTGTTTTTT
CSVARQGSNTGELFF
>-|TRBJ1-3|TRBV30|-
TGTGCCTCCACCCTAACCTTTTTGAACACCATATATTTT
CASTLTFLNTIYF
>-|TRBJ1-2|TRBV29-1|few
TGCAGCGTTGAACGAGGGGTCTCTCGTGGCTACACCTTC
CSVERGVSRGYTF
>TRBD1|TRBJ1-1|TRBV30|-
TGTGCCTGGAGTTTCGACAGGGGAGCTTTCTTT
CAWSFDRGAFF
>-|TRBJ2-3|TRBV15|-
TGTGCCACCAGCAGTGCGGATACGCAGTATTTT
CATSSADTQYF
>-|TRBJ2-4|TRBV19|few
TGTGCCATATCTAATCCAGGGGCCAAAAACATTCAGTACTTC
CAISNPGAKNIQYF
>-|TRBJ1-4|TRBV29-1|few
TGCAGCGTCACGACAGGTGATTTTTATGAAAAACTGTTTTTT
CSVTTGDFYEKLFF
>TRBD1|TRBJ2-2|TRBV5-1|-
TGCGCCAGCAGCTCCAATCCTACCGGGACAGGGGCGGCCGGGGAGCTGTTTTTT
CASSSNPTGTGAAGELFF
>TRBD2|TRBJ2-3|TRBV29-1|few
TGCAGCCTATGGGGGGGTAGCACAGATACGCAGTATTTT
CSLWGGSTDTQYF
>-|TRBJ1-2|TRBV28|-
TGTGCCAGCAGCCCCCTCCGACAGCCGCCCTATGGCTACACCTTC
CASSPLRQPPYGYTF
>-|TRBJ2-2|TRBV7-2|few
TGTGCCAGCAGCCCCGGAGGGCAGGGGAACACCGGGGAGCTGTTTTTT
CASSPGGQGNTGELFF
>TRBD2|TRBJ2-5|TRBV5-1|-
TGCGCCAGCAGCTTGCCAGGAAGCGGGGGAGAGACCCAGTACTTC
CASSLPGSGGETQYF
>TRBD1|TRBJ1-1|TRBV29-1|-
TGCAGCTCGTCCAGGGGGATGAACACTGAAGCTTTCTTT
CSSSRGMNTEAFF
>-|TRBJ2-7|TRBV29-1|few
TGCAGCGTTGGGGAGGTCTACGAGCAGTACTTC
CSVGEVYEQYF
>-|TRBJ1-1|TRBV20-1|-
TGCAGTGCCCCCAGGAACACTGAAGCTTTCTTT
CSAPRNTEAFF
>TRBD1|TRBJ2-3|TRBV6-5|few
TGTGCCAGCACCACCCCGGGACAGGGCACAGATACGCAGTATTTT
CASTTPGQGTDTQYF
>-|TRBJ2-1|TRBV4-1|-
TGCGCCAGCAGCCAGGGACGTGTGTGGCGGAGTTCCTACAATGAGCAGTTCTTC
CASSQGRVWRSSYNEQFF
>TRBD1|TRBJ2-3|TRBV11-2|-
TGTGCCAGCAGCTTAACCACGGGTGGGACAGGGGGCACAGATACGCAGTATTTT
CASSLTTGGTGGTDTQYF